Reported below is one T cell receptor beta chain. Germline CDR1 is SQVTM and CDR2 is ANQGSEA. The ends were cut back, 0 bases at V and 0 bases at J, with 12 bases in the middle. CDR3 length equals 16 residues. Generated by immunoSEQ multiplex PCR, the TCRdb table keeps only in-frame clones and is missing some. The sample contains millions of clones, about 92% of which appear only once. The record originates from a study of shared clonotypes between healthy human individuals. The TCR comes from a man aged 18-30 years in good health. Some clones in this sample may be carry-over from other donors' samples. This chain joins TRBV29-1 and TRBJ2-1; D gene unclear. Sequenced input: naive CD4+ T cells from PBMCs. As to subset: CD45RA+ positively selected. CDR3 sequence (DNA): TGCAGCGTTGAAGAAATGGATGCGAGCTCCTACAATGAGCAGTTCTTC. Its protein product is CSVEEMDASSYNEQFF.